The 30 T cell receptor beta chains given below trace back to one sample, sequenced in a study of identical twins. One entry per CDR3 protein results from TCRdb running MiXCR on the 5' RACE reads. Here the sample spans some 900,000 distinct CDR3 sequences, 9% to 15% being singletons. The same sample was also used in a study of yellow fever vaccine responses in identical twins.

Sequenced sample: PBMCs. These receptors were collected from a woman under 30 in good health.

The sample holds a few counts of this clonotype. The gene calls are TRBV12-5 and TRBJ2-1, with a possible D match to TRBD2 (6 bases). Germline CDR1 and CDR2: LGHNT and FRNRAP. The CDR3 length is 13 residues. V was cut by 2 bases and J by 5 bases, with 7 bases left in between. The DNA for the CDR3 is TGTGCTAGTGGTTTGACGGGAGACAATGAGCAGTTCTTC. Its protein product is CASGLTGDNEQFF.

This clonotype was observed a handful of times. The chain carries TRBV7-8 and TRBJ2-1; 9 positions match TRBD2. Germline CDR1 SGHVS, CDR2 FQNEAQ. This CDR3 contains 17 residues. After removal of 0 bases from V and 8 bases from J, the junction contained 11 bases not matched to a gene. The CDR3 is CASSLARLAGRGDEQFF. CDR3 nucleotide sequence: TGTGCCAGCAGCTTAGCGCGGCTAGCGGGAAGGGGGGATGAGCAGTTCTTC. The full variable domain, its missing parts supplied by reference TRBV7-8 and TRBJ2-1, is GAGVSQSPRYKVAKRGQDVALRCDPISGHVSLFWYQQALGQGPEFLTYFQNEAQLDKSGLPSDRFFAERPEGSVSTLKIQRTQQEDSAVYLCASSLARLAGRGDEQFFGPGTRLTVL.

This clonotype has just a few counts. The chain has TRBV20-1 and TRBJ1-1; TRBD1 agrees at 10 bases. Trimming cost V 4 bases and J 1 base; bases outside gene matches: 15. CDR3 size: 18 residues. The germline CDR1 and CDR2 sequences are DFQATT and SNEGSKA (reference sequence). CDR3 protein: CSATALGTGEVPNTEAFF. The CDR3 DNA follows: TGCAGTGCTACCGCATTGGGGACAGGGGAGGTTCCGAACACTGAAGCTTTCTTT.

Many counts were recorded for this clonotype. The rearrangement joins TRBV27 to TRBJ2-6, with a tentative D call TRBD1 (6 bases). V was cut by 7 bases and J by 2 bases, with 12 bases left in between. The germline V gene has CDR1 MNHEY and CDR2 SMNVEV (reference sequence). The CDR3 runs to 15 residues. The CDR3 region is CASTTGMAGANVLTF. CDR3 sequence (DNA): TGTGCCAGCACCACAGGGATGGCTGGGGCCAACGTCCTGACTTTC.

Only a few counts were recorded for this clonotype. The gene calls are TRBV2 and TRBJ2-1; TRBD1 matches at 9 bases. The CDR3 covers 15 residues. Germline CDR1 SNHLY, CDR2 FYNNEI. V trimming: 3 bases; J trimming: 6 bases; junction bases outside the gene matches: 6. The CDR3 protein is CASSDRDRALNEQFF. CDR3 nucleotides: TGTGCCAGCAGTGACCGGGACAGGGCCCTCAATGAGCAGTTCTTC.

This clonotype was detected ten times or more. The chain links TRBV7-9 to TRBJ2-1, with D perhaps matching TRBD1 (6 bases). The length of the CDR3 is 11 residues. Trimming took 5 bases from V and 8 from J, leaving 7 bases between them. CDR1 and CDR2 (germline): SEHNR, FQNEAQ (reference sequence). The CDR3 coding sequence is TGTGCCAGCAGCCCAGGGGATGAGCAGTTCTTC. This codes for CASSPGDEQFF.

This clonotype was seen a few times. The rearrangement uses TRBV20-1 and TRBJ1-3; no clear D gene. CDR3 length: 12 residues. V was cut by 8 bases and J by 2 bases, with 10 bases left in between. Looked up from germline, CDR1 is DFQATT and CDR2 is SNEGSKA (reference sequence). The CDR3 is CSLRAAGNTIYF. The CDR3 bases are TGCAGTTTAAGGGCGGCTGGAAACACCATATATTTT.

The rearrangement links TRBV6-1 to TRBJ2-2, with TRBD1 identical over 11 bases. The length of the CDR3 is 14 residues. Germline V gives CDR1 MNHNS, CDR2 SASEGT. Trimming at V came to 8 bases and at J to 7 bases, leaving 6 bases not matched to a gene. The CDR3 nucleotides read TGTGCCAGCGCCGGACAGGGGGCAGGCGGGGAGCTGTTTTTT. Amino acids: CASAGQGAGGELFF.

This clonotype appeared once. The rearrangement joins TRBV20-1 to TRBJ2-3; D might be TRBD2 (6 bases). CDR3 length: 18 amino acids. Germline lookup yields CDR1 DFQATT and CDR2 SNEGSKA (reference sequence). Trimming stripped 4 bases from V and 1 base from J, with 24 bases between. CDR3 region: CSATIPRLVGTGTDTQYF. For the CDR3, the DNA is TGCAGTGCTACAATACCAAGACTAGTGGGGACTGGCACAGATACGCAGTATTTT.

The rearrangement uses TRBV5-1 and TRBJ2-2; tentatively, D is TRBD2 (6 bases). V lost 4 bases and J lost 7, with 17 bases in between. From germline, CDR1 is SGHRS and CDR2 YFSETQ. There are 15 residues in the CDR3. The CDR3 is CASSHETSLGGELFF. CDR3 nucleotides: TGCGCCAGCAGCCACGAAACTAGCTTGGGCGGGGAGCTGTTTTTT.

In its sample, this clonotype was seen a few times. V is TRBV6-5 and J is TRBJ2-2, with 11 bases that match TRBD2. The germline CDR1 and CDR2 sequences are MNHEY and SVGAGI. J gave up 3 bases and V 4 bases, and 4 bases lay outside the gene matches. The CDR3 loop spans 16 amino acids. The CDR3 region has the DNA TGTGCCAGCAGTTTAGTACTAGCGGGAGACACCGGGGAGCTGTTTTTT. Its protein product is CASSLVLAGDTGELFF.

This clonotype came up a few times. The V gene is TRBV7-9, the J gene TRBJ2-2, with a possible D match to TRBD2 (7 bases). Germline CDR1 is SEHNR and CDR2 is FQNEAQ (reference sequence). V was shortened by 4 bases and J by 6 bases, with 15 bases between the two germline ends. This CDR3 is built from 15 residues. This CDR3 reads CASSSRWGGSGELFF. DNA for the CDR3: TGTGCCAGCAGCTCCCGTTGGGGGGGCTCCGGGGAGCTGTTTTTT.

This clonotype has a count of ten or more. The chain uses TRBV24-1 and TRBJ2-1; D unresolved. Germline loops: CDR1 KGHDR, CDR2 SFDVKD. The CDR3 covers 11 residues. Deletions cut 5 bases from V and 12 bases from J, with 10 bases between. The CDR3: CATSVGLGQFF. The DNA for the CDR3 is TGTGCCACCAGTGTTGGGCTCGGGCAGTTCTTC.

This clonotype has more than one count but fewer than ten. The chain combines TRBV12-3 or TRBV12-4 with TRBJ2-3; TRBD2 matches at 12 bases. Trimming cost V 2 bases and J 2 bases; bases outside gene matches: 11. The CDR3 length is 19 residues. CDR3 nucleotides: TGTGCCAGCAGTTTAAGTCCCCCGCTAGCGGGGGGGTCCACAGATACGCAGTATTTT. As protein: CASSLSPPLAGGSTDTQYF.

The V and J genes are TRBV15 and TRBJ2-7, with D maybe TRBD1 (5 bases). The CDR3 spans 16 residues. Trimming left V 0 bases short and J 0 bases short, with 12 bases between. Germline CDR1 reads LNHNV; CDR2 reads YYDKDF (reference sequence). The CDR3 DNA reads TGTGCCACCAGCAGAGAGGGCAGGGCTTCCTCCTACGAGCAGTACTTC. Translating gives CATSREGRASSYEQYF.

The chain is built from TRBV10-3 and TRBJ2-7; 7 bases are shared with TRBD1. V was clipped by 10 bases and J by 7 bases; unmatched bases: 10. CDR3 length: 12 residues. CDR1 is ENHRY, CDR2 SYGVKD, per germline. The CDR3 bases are TGTGCCACATCGGGGACAGCGAGTGAGCAGTACTTC. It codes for CATSGTASEQYF.

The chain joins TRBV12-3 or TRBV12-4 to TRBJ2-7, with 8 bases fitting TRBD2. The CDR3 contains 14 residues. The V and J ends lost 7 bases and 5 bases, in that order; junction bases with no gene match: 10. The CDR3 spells CASKLSGLVDEQYF. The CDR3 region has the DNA TGTGCCAGCAAACTCTCGGGACTAGTCGACGAGCAGTACTTC.

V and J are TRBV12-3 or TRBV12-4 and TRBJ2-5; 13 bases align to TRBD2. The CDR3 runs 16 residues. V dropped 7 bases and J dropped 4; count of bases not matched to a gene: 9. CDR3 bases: TGTGCCAGCACCCTTATACTAGCGGGAGGGGGAGAGACCCAGTACTTC. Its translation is CASTLILAGGGETQYF.

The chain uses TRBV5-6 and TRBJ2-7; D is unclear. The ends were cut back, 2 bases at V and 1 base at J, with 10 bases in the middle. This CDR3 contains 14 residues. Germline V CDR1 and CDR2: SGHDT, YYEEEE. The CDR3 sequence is CASSFLQASYEQYF. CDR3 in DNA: TGTGCCAGCAGCTTCCTACAAGCATCCTACGAGCAGTACTTC.

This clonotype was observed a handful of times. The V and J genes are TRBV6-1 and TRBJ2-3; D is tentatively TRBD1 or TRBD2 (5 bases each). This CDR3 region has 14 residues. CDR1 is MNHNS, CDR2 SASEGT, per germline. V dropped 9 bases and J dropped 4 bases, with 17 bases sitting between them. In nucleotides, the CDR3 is TGTGCCAGTCGACAGAGGGCCTTAGCAGATACGCAGTATTTT. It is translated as CASRQRALADTQYF.

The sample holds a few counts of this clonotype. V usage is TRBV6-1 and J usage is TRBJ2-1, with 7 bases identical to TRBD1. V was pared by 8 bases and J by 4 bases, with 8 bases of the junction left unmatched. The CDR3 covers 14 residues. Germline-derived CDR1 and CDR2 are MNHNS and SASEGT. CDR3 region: CASALGQSYNEQFF. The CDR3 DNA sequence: TGTGCCAGCGCCCTGGGACAGTCATACAATGAGCAGTTCTTC.

The CDR3, as DNA: TGTGCCAGCAGCTTAGCGCCTTGGGGTTCTGGAGAGCAGTACTTC. The encoded protein is CASSLAPWGSGEQYF. The rearrangement joins TRBV7-9 to TRBJ2-7, with D hard to call. This CDR3 contains 15 residues. The ends were cut back, 0 bases at V and 7 bases at J, with 16 bases in the middle. Per the germline V gene, CDR1 is SEHNR and CDR2 is FQNEAQ (reference sequence).

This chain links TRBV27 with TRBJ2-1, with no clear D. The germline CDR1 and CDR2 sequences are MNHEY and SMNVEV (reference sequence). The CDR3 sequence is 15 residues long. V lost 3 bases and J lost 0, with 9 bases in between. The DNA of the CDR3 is TGTGCCAGCAGTTTCAGCGTGAGCTCCTACAATGAGCAGTTCTTC. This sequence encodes CASSFSVSSYNEQFF.

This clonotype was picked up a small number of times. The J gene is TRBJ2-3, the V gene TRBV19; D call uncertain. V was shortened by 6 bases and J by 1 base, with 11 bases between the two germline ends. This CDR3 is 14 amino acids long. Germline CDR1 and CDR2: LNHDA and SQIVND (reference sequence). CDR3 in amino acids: CASRAGRRTDTQYF. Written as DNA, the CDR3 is TGTGCCAGTAGAGCTGGCAGACGCACAGATACGCAGTATTTT.

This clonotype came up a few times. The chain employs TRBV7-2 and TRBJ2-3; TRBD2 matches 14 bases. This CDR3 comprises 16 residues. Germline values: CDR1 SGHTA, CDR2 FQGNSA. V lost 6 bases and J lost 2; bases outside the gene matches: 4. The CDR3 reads CASRAGLAGVTDTQYF. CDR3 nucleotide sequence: TGTGCCAGCAGGGCGGGACTAGCGGGGGTCACAGATACGCAGTATTTT.

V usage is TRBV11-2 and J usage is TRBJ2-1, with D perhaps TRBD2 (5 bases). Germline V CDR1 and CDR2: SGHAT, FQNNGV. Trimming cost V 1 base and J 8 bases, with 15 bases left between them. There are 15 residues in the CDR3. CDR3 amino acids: CASSLVGGSVDEQFF. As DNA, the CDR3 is TGTGCCAGCAGCTTAGTAGGTGGGAGCGTGGATGAGCAGTTCTTC.

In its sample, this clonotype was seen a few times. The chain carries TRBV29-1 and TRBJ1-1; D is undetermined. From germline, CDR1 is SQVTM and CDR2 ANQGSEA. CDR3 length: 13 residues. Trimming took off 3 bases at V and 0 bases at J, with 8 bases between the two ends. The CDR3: CSVERRMNTEAFF. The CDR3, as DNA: TGCAGCGTTGAGAGGCGAATGAACACTGAAGCTTTCTTT.

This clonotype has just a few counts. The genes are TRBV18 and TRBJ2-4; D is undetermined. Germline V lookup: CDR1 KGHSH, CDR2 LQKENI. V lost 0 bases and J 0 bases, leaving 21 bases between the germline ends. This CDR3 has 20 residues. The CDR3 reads CASSPPGAVSGLLAKNIQYF. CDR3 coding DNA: TGTGCCAGCTCACCACCAGGTGCGGTGTCGGGTCTGCTAGCCAAAAACATTCAGTACTTC.

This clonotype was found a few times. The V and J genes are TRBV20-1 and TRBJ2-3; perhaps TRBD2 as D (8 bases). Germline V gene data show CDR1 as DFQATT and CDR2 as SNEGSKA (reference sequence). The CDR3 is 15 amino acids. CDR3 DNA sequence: TGCAGCACAACAGGGGTAGCGGGATCACAAGATACGCAGTATTTT. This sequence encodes CSTTGVAGSQDTQYF.

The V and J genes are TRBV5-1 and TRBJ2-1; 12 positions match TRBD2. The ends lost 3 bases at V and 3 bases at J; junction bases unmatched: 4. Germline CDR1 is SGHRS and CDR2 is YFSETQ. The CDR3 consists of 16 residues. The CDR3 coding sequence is TGCGCCAGCAGCTATAGGGGACTAGCGGGCTACAATGAGCAGTTCTTC. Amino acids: CASSYRGLAGYNEQFF.